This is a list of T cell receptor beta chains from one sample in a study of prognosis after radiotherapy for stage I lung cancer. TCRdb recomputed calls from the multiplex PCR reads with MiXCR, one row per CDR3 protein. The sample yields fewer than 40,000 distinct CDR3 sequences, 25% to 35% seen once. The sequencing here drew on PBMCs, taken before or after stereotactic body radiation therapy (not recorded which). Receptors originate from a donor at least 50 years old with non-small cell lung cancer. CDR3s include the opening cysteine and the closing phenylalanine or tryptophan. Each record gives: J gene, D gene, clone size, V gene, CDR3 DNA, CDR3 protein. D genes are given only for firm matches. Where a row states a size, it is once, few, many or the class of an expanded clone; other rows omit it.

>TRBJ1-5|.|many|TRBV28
TGTGCCAGCAGTTTAGAGGGGCTTAGCAATCAGCCCCAGCATTTT
CASSLEGLSNQPQHF
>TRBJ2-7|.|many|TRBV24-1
TGTGCCACCAGTGATTTTTCGGACAGGGAGGGCGAGCAGTACTTC
CATSDFSDREGEQYF
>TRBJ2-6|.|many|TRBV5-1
TGCGCCAGCAGCCCCTCAGGGCGGGTCCACTTCTCTGGGGCCAACGTCCTGACTTTC
CASSPSGRVHFSGANVLTF
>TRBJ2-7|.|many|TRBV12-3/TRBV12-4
TGTGCCAGCACCCCCTGGTTAGGCGGCCAGGTTCTTTCCTACGAGCAGTACTTC
CASTPWLGGQVLSYEQYF
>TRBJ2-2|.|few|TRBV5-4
TGTGCCAGCAGCTTGACAGAGACCGGGGAGCTGTTTTTT
CASSLTETGELFF
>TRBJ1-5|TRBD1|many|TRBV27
TGTGCCAGCAGTTTGGAACAGGGGAGTCAGCCCCAGCATTTT
CASSLEQGSQPQHF
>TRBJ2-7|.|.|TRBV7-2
TGTGCCAGCAGCCTATCGGGGGCCTACGAGCAGCACTTC
CASSLSGAYEQHF
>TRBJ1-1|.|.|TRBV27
TGTGCCAGCAGTTTATCTAATCTCGGGGGGCTAACTGAAGCTTTCTTT
CASSLSNLGGLTEAFF
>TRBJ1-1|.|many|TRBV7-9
TGTGCCAGCAGCTTAGAACAGGGGAACACTGAAGCTTTCTTT
CASSLEQGNTEAFF
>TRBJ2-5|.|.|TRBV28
TGTGCCAGTAGCCCCGGGACATGGACAGAGACCCAGTACTTC
CASSPGTWTETQYF
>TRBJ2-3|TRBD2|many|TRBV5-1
TGCGCCAGCAGACGAACGACTAGCGGGAACACAGATACGCAGTATTTT
CASRRTTSGNTDTQYF
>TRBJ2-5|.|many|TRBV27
TGTGCCAGCAGAACTGGGGGGCCAGGCGAGACCCAGTACTTC
CASRTGGPGETQYF
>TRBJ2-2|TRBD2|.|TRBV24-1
TGTGCCACCAGCGTGTTGACGGTAGCGGGAGGGTCAAACACCGGGGAGCTGTTTTTT
CATSVLTVAGGSNTGELFF
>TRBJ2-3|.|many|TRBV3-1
TGTGCCAGCAACCCTTCGGAATCAGATACGCAGTATTTT
CASNPSESDTQYF
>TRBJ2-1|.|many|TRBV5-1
TGCGCCAGCAGCCCCACGGGGACCTACAATGAGCAGTTCTTC
CASSPTGTYNEQFF
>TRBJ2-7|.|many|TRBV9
TGTGCCAGCAGCGCTTCCAGGGGCGACGAGCAGTACTTC
CASSASRGDEQYF
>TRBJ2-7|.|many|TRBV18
TGTGCCAGCTCACTACAGGGTGACGAGCAGTACTTC
CASSLQGDEQYF
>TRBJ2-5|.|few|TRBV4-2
TGTGCCAGCAGCTTCAAGGGAACAGCCCCCGAAGGGGAGACCCAGTACTTC
CASSFKGTAPEGETQYF
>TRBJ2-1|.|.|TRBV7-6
TGTGCCAGCAGCTTAGTAGGGGGACGGGGCTCCTACAATGAGCAGTTCTTC
CASSLVGGRGSYNEQFF
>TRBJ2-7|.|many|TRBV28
TGTGCCAGCAGTTTAAACAGGTGGAAGCAGTACTTC
CASSLNRWKQYF
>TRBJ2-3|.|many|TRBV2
TGTGCCAGCAGTGACAGGGTGGCAGATACGCAGTATTTT
CASSDRVADTQYF
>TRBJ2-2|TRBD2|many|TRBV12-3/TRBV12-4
TGTGCCAGCAGCACCATACTAGCGCCTAGGGTGTTTTTT
CASSTILAPRVFF
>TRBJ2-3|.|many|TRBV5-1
TGCGCCAGCAGCGCCGACACAGATACGCAGTATTTT
CASSADTDTQYF
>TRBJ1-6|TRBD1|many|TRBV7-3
TGTGCCAGCAGCTTGGGACAGGTTAATTCACCCCTCCACTTT
CASSLGQVNSPLHF
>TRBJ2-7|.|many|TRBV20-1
TGCAGTGCTAGAAAAGGGGGAGGGCCGGACTACGAGCAGTACTTC
CSARKGGGPDYEQYF
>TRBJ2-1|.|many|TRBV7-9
TGTGCCAGCAGCCCCCTTTCAAAGAGAAACAATGAGCAGTTCTTC
CASSPLSKRNNEQFF
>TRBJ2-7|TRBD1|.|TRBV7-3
TGTGCCAGCAGCCTACGACAGGGCTCCGAGCAGTACTTC
CASSLRQGSEQYF
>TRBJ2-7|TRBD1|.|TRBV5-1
TGCGCCAGCAGTTTGGACAGGGACGGCGGGCACTACTTC
CASSLDRDGGHYF
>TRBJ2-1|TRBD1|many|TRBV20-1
TGCAGTGCTTGTTGGGCCGGGACAGGGGTTACCAATGAGCAGTTCTTC
CSACWAGTGVTNEQFF
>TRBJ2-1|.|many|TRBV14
TGTGCCAGCAGCCGTTCGAGCTCCTACAATGAGCAGTTCTTC
CASSRSSSYNEQFF
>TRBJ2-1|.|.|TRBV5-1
TGCGCCAGCAGCCCCCAGTGGCGTGAGGGCCCTGAGCAGTTCTTC
CASSPQWREGPEQFF
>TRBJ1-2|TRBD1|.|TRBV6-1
TGTGCCAGCAGCCTTCAATCCGGGACAGGGTACTATGGCTACACCTTC
CASSLQSGTGYYGYTF
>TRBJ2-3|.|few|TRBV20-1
TGCAGTGCTAGAGATTCTTTGGTAGGCAGTGGGCCAGATACGCAGTATTTT
CSARDSLVGSGPDTQYF
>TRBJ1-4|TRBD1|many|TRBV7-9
TGTGCCAGCGTCTCCGGGACAGGTGGCGAAAAACTGTTTTTT
CASVSGTGGEKLFF
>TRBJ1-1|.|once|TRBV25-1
TGTGCCAGCAGCCTGGGACCGCAGAACACTGAAGCTTTCTTT
CASSLGPQNTEAFF
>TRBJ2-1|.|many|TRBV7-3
TGTGCCAGCAGCTTAACGAGCCGTCCCTACAATGAGCAGTTCTTC
CASSLTSRPYNEQFF
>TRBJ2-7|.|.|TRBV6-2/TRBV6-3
TGTGCCAGCAGGCCCTGGACTTCCTCCTCCTACGATCAGTACTTC
CASRPWTSSSYDQYF
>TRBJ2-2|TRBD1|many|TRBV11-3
TGTGCCAGCAGCTTAGTTGGGACAGCGAACACCGGGGAGCTGTTTTTT
CASSLVGTANTGELFF
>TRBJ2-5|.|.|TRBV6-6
TGTGCCAGCAGTTACTCGGAAACAGTGGGCCAAGAGACCCAGTACTTC
CASSYSETVGQETQYF
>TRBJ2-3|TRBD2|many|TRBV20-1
TGCAGTGCTAGAGATGGGACTAGTGCAGATACGCAGTATTTT
CSARDGTSADTQYF
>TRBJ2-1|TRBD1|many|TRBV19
TGTGCCAGTAGTGACGGGACAGGGTTGTACAATGAGCAGTTCTTC
CASSDGTGLYNEQFF
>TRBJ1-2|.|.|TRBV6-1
TGTGCCGGCAGAATGGAGGCAGGGAGAGGCTACACCTTC
CAGRMEAGRGYTF
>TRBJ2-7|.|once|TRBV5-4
TGTTCCACTGGAGGAAGTTCGTCCTACGAGCAGTACTTC
CSTGGSSSYEQYF
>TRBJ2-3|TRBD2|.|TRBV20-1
TGCAGTGCCATCAGGATGGGACTAGAAGGTCCCGATACGCAGTATTTT
CSAIRMGLEGPDTQYF
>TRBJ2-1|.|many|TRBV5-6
TGTGCCAGCAGCCAAGACTGGAATGAGCAGTTCTTC
CASSQDWNEQFF
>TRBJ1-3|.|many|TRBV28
TGTGCCAGCAGTGGAACAGCTTTCTCTGGAAACACCATATATTTT
CASSGTAFSGNTIYF
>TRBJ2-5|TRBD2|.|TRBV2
TGTGCCAGCCGGGGGGGTAGCGGGATCGAGACCCAGTACTTC
CASRGGSGIETQYF
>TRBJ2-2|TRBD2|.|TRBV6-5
TGTGCCAGCAGTTACTCAGAGCGGGAGCGTACCGGGGAGCTGTTTTTT
CASSYSERERTGELFF
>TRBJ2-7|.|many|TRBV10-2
TGCGCCAGCAGGACAGGCGGCCTCTCCTACGAGCAGTACTTC
CASRTGGLSYEQYF
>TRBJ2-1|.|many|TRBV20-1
TGCAGTGCTAGTCTCCACAGAAACAATGAGCAGTTCTTC
CSASLHRNNEQFF
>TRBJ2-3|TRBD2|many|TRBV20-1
TGCAGTGCCGTAGGCGCGGGAGGATTCACAGATACGCAGTATTTT
CSAVGAGGFTDTQYF
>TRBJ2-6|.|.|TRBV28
TGTGCCGGCAGTTCCCCCTGGTGGGCGGGTGGGGCCAACGTCCTGACTTTC
CAGSSPWWAGGANVLTF
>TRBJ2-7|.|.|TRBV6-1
TGTGCCAGCGGGCTCCTGACCAGCTGGTTTTCTCCGAGCTCCTACGAGCAGTACTTC
CASGLLTSWFSPSSYEQYF
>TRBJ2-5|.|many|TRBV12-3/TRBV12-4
TGTGCCAGCAGTCCCCGGGGCCCAAGCCCGGAAGAGACCCAGTACTTC
CASSPRGPSPEETQYF
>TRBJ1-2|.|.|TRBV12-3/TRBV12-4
TGTGCCAGCAGTTTAGGGGCAGGGTCCGGATATGGCTACACCTTC
CASSLGAGSGYGYTF
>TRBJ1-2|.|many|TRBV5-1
TGCGCCAGCAGCTTGGGTGTGTCCGCAAGCTATGGCTACACCTTC
CASSLGVSASYGYTF
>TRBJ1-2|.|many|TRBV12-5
TGTGCTAGTGGTAACACCCGGGGGGGGGGATGGTATGGCTACACCTTC
CASGNTRGGGWYGYTF
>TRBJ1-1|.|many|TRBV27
TGTGCCAGCAGTCCCACCCCGGGGGGCACTGAAGCTTTCTTT
CASSPTPGGTEAFF
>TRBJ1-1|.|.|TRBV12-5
TGTGCTAGTGGCGAAGGGATCGCTGAAGCTTTCTTT
CASGEGIAEAFF